This entry lists 27 T cell receptor beta chains sequenced from one sample in a study of blood T cell repertoires in COVID-19 (dated by TCRdb to 2020 to 2022). Libraries were built with the immunoSEQ multiplex PCR assay. This immuneACCESS table, as held by TCRdb, lists in-frame sequences with V and J called but not all clones. Of the missing ones, under half trace to an unresolved V gene in checked studies; the others have no known cause. Within this sample are fewer than 200,000 clones, with around 83% of them counted one time only. Less than 10% of the sample goes to the ten largest clones. The specimen was peripheral blood. Receptors were obtained from a woman aged 55-70 years with COVID-19, enrolled during active disease.

The genes are TRBV5-1 and TRBJ1-4; D gene unclear. V dropped 4 bases and J dropped 0 bases, with 10 bases sitting between them. Germline assignment: CDR1 SGHRS and CDR2 YFSETQ. CDR3 length equals 15 residues. The CDR3 coding sequence is TGCGCCAGCAGCCCCAACACCGCAACTAATGAAAAACTGTTTTTT. It codes for CASSPNTATNEKLFF.

The rearrangement joins TRBV4-1 to TRBJ2-5; no clear D. The CDR3 spans 14 residues. V was trimmed by 0 bases and J by 5 bases, leaving 10 bases between them. From germline, CDR1 is MGHRA and CDR2 YSYEKL. This CDR3 reads CASSQDRGLETQYF. CDR3 in DNA: TGCGCCAGCAGCCAAGATCGCGGCTTGGAGACCCAGTACTTC.

The count of this clone is one. The chain employs TRBV18 and TRBJ2-5; 7 bases line up with TRBD2. The CDR3 contains 15 residues. Germline CDR1 and CDR2: KGHSH and LQKENI. The V gene end was trimmed by 4 bases and the J gene end by 4 bases; junction bases not matched to a gene: 9. CDR3: CASSHDMREGETQYF. The CDR3 DNA is TGTGCCAGCTCACACGACATGAGGGAGGGAGAGACCCAGTACTTC.

This chain uses TRBV18 with TRBJ1-1; D unresolved. The germline V gene has CDR1 KGHSH and CDR2 LQKENI. The ends were cut back, 3 bases at V and 1 base at J, with 6 bases in the middle. CDR3 length equals 13 residues. DNA for the CDR3: TGTGCCAGCTCACCCGTCCCGAACACTGAAGCTTTCTTT. Translated: CASSPVPNTEAFF.

The V and J genes are TRBV19 and TRBJ1-6; D not resolved. V shed 6 bases and J shed 6 bases, with 15 bases lying between them. CDR1 LNHDA and CDR2 SQIVND come from the germline V gene (reference sequence). The CDR3 covers 15 residues. CDR3 loop: CASSRPTGGNSPLHF. The CDR3 DNA sequence: TGTGCCAGTAGCCGGCCGACCGGAGGTAATTCACCCCTCCACTTT.

In this sample, this clone turned up once. This chain joins TRBV12-3 or TRBV12-4 and TRBJ1-3; D remains ambiguous. V gave up 6 bases and J gave up 4 bases, with 10 bases separating them. This CDR3 region has 13 residues. The CDR3 reads CASSPPGGNTIYF. The CDR3 DNA reads TGTGCCAGCAGCCCCCCGGGGGGAAACACCATATATTTT.

The V gene is TRBV9, the J gene TRBJ1-4; D possibly corresponds to TRBD1 (6 bases). Germline V gene data show CDR1 as SGDLS and CDR2 as YYNGEE. Trimming left V 4 bases short and J 6 bases short, with 19 bases between. The CDR3 spans 16 residues. The CDR3 DNA reads TGTGCCAGCAGCCGTCTCTCAGGGGCCCTTTATGAAAAACTGTTTTTT. It yields the protein CASSRLSGALYEKLFF.

V usage is TRBV2 and J usage is TRBJ1-1; D perhaps matches TRBD1 (5 bases). Trimming stripped 5 bases from V and 3 bases from J, with 10 bases between. The germline gives CDR1 SNHLY, CDR2 FYNNEI. This CDR3 spans 13 amino acids. The CDR3: CASSKSRDTEAFF. DNA for the CDR3: TGTGCCAGCAGTAAGTCCAGGGACACTGAAGCTTTCTTT.

The rearrangement links TRBV11-2 to TRBJ2-1; 11 nucleotides align to TRBD1. The CDR3 totals 14 residues. Germline trimming cut 5 bases from V and 5 bases from J; bases unmatched to any gene: 2. Germline V gene lookup returns CDR1 SGHAT and CDR2 FQNNGV. Here the CDR3 reads CASSLGQGDNEQFF. As DNA, the CDR3 is TGTGCCAGCAGCCTGGGACAGGGGGACAATGAGCAGTTCTTC.

Comment on this clone: The junction departs from the called germline gene at one end, perhaps through a read error. The chain has TRBV7-7 and TRBJ2-1; TRBD2 might be the D (6 bases). CDR1 is SSHAT and CDR2 is FNYEAQ in the germline V gene (reference sequence). This CDR3 is built from 13 residues. CDR3 loop: CASSSDRGMEQFF. In DNA, the CDR3 is TGTGCTAGCAGTTCCGACCGGGGGATGGAGCAGTTCTTC.

This clone was seen once. This chain uses TRBV2 with TRBJ1-2; 11 bases fit TRBD1. CDR3 length equals 14 residues. CDR1 SNHLY and CDR2 FYNNEI come from the germline V gene. J was trimmed by 6 bases and V by 4 bases; bases with no gene match: 4. In DNA form, the CDR3 reads TGTGCCAGCAGTGCAAGGACAGGGGGCAATGGCTACACCTTC. Translated, it gives CASSARTGGNGYTF. Full variable domain (missing parts from reference TRBV2 and TRBJ1-2): EPEVTQTPSHQVTQMGQEVILRCVPISNHLYFYWYRQILGQKVEFLVSFYNNEISEKSEIFDDQFSVERPDGSNFTLKIRSTKLEDSAMYFCASSARTGGNGYTFGSGTRLTVV.

The chain has TRBV6-5 and TRBJ1-2; TRBD1 matches 7 bases. The CDR3 consists of 14 residues. The germline gives CDR1 MNHEY, CDR2 SVGAGI. The V gene end was trimmed by 4 bases and the J gene end by 8 bases; junction bases not matched to a gene: 10. The CDR3 nucleotides are TGTGCCAGCAGTTCCGGTAACAGGGGCAGGGGCTACACCTTC. This encodes CASSSGNRGRGYTF.

This clone was found once. This rearrangement joins TRBV19 to TRBJ1-2; D ambiguous. V gave up 5 bases and J gave up 5 bases, with 21 bases separating them. From germline, CDR1 is LNHDA and CDR2 SQIVND (reference sequence). The CDR3 is made up of 16 amino acids. This chain's CDR3 is CASSPQDSLPVYGYTF. The CDR3 DNA reads as TGTGCCAGTAGTCCTCAGGACTCCCTCCCAGTATATGGCTACACCTTC.

J is TRBJ2-7 and V is TRBV6-2 or TRBV6-3; TRBD2 matches at 10 bases. CDR3 size: 17 residues. Trimming took 4 bases from V and 0 from J; bases not matched to a gene: 9. CDR1 and CDR2 from the germline V gene are MNHEY and SVGEGT. CDR3 residues: CASSFASGRGYSYEQYF. CDR3 in DNA: TGTGCCAGCAGTTTCGCAAGCGGGAGGGGGTACTCCTACGAGCAGTACTTC.

This chain uses TRBV28 with TRBJ2-3; D gene uncertain. V was shortened by 2 bases and J by 1 base, with 10 bases between the two germline ends. Germline CDR1 reads MDHEN; CDR2 reads SYDVKM. This CDR3 has 15 residues. CDR3 residues: CASSLRGGGTDTQYF. The CDR3 coding sequence is TGTGCCAGCAGTTTAAGAGGTGGTGGCACAGATACGCAGTATTTT.

The count of this clone is one. V usage is TRBV3-1 (or the pseudogene TRBV3-2) and J usage is TRBJ1-2, with D possibly TRBD1 on 5 matching bases. V gave up 4 bases and J gave up 8 bases, with 17 bases separating them. Germline CDR1 reads LGHDT; CDR2 reads YNNKEL (reference sequence). CDR3 size: 14 residues. The DNA of the CDR3 is TGTGCCAGCAGCCCAAAAGGGAGGGGATTAGGCTACACCTTC. Protein sequence: CASSPKGRGLGYTF.

The CDR3 nucleotides are TGTGCCAGCAGCTCCGGACAGGGCCGCAGTCAGCCCCAGCATTTT. Residues: CASSSGQGRSQPQHF. This chain connects TRBV5-8 to TRBJ1-5; TRBD1 aligns across 8 bases. Germline V gene data show CDR1 as SGHTS and CDR2 as YDEGEE. This CDR3 comprises 15 residues. Germline trimming cut 3 bases from V and 6 bases from J; bases unmatched to any gene: 8.

CDR3 sequence: CASSSGKNTGELFF. The CDR3 DNA follows: TGTGCCAGCAGCTCCGGGAAGAACACCGGGGAGCTGTTTTTT. The J gene is TRBJ2-2, the V gene TRBV7-9; D possibly corresponds to TRBD2 (5 bases). This CDR3 has 14 amino acids. The germline V and J ends were trimmed by 4 bases and 1 base, with 7 bases remaining between them. CDR1 is SEHNR and CDR2 is FQNEAQ in the germline V gene (reference sequence).

This clone was picked up one time. The CDR3 DNA reads TGTGCCAGCAGTTCGCTGACAGGCGTTATGAACACTGAAGCTTTCTTT. This gives the protein CASSSLTGVMNTEAFF. This chain connects TRBV27 to TRBJ1-1; weak D call: TRBD1 (6 bases). CDR3 length: 16 residues. The V gene lost 4 bases and the J gene lost 0 bases, with 15 bases spanning the gap. The germline gives CDR1 MNHEY, CDR2 SMNVEV (reference sequence).

In its sample, this clone was seen once. The chain uses TRBV7-2 and TRBJ1-6; no reliable D call. V was shortened by 3 bases and J by 0 bases, with 12 bases between the two germline ends. The CDR3 runs to 17 residues. Germline V gene sequence: CDR1 SGHTA, CDR2 FQGNSA. The CDR3 spells CASSFSGGYSYNSPLHF. The CDR3 DNA reads TGTGCCAGCAGCTTCTCCGGCGGGTACTCCTATAATTCACCCCTCCACTTT.

The chain joins TRBV29-1 to TRBJ1-5; 7 bases are shared with TRBD1. The CDR3 consists of 13 residues. Trimming cost V 7 bases and J 3 bases; bases outside gene matches: 6. Germline assignment: CDR1 SQVTM and CDR2 ANQGSEA. The CDR3 loop is CSARQGLNQPQHF. The DNA for the CDR3 is TGCAGCGCCCGACAGGGCCTCAATCAGCCCCAGCATTTT.

This chain links TRBV27 with TRBJ1-1, with a weak D call TRBD1 (5 bases). V lost 6 bases and J lost 4, with 15 bases in between. The length of the CDR3 is 14 residues. CDR1 and CDR2 (germline): MNHEY, SMNVEV (reference sequence). CDR3 DNA: TGTGCCAGCAGCTATTATGGGGGGAGCACTGAAGCTTTCTTT. Protein sequence: CASSYYGGSTEAFF.

The rearrangement uses TRBV6-1 and TRBJ1-2; D is uncertain. The V gene lost 1 base and the J gene lost 4 bases, with 10 bases spanning the gap. Germline V gives CDR1 MNHNS, CDR2 SASEGT. CDR3 length: 14 amino acids. The CDR3 nucleotides read TGTGCCAGCAGTGAAGTCGGTCAACTCTATGGCTACACCTTC. Its protein product is CASSEVGQLYGYTF.

The table lists this clone with a count of one. The CDR3 loop reads CASSLAADTQYF. The CDR3 region has the DNA TGTGCCAGCAGCTTGGCCGCAGATACGCAGTATTTT. V is TRBV5-4 and J is TRBJ2-3; D not certain. Germline V CDR1 and CDR2: SGHNT, YYREEE (reference sequence). Between the trimmed V and J ends, which lost 0 bases and 4 bases, there was a span of 3 bases. The CDR3 spans 12 residues. The variable domain in full, completed from reference TRBV5-4 and TRBJ2-3, reads ETGVTQSPTHLIKTRGQQVTLRCSSQSGHNTVSWYQQALGQGPQFIFQYYREEENGRGNFPPRFSGLQFPNYSSELNVNALELDDSALYLCASSLAADTQYFGPGTRLTVL.

The V gene is TRBV7-6, the J gene TRBJ1-6, with D possibly TRBD1 on 5 matching bases. Per the germline V gene, CDR1 is SGHVS and CDR2 is FNYEAQ. V was shortened by 10 bases and J by 0 bases, with 10 bases between the two germline ends. The CDR3 length is 14 residues. CDR3 nucleotides: TGTGCCACAGGGCCGAGCTCCTATAATTCACCCCTCCACTTT. It specifies CATGPSSYNSPLHF.

A note on this clone: An end of the junction does not agree with germline; a read error may underlie this. This chain uses TRBV7-7 with TRBJ2-5, with D tentatively TRBD2 (5 bases). The CDR3 is made up of 15 amino acids. The germline CDR1 and CDR2 sequences are SSHAT and FNYEAQ (reference sequence). CDR3 nucleotide sequence: TGTGCTAGCAGCTTGAGGCGAGGGCCGGGGGAGACCCAGTACTTC. Amino acid sequence: CASSLRRGPGETQYF.

This clone was seen a single time. This sequence joins TRBV9 and TRBJ1-4; D not certain. Between the trimmed V and J ends, which lost 4 bases and 4 bases, there was a span of 14 bases. The CDR3 extends over 15 amino acids. The germline V gene encodes CDR1 SGDLS and CDR2 YYNGEE. In DNA, the CDR3 is TGTGCCAGCAGCCCGATAGGAGGAGATAATGAAAAACTGTTTTTT. Encoded protein: CASSPIGGDNEKLFF.